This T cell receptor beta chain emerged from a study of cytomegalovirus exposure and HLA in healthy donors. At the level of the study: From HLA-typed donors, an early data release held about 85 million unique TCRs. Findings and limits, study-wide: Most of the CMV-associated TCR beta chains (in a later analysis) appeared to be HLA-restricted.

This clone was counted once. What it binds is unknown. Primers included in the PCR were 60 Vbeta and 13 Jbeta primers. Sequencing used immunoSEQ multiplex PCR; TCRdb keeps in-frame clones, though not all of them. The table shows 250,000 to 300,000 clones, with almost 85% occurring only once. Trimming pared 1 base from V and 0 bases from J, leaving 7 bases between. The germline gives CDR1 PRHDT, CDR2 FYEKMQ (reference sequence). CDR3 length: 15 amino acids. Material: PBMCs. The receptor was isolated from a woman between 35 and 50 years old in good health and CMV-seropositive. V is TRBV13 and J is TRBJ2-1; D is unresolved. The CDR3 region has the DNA TGTGCCAGCAGCTTAGCTGTGAGCTCCTACAATGAGCAGTTCTTC. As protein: CASSLAVSSYNEQFF.